This entry lists 5 T cell receptor beta chains sequenced from one sample in a study of T cells in women clearing cervical HPV infection. Method: immunoSEQ multiplex PCR; TCRdb's copy keeps in-frame clones and lacks some. The sample has about 22,000 clones. What was sequenced was blood buffy coat. These receptors came from a woman between 18 and 69 years old with a cervical HPV16 infection that either progressed to CIN3+ or cleared (not recorded which).

The CDR3 sequence: CASSFTSGADTQYF. The DNA read from the CDR3 is TGTGCCAGCAGCTTTACTAGCGGGGCAGATACG. V is TRBV11-2 and J is TRBJ2-3; TRBD2 aligns across 10 bases. The read ends 3 residues early relative to the CDR3; the germline J gene fills the gap. This CDR3 has 14 residues. The junction had 1 base not matched to a gene; V was cut back by 3 bases and J by 4 bases. Per germline, CDR1 SGHAT and CDR2 FQNNGV.

A remark on this clone: The read ends 3 residues shy of where the CDR3 ends; the end is completed using the germline J gene. V and J are TRBV19 and TRBJ1-1; possibly TRBD1 for D (5 bases). The CDR3 has 15 amino acids. CDR1 and CDR2 from the germline V gene are LNHDA and SQIVND (reference sequence). With 5 bases removed from V and 2 bases from J, the gap between germline ends came to 15 bases. The CDR3 region is CASSLRQNFNTEAFF. The sequenced part of the CDR3 DNA is TGTGCCAGTAGTCTTCGACAGAACTTCAACACTGAA.

About this clone itself: Sequencing ends 3 residues short of the CDR3 end; the germline J gene provides the rest. This chain connects TRBV4-2 to TRBJ2-1; 10 nucleotides align to TRBD2. Germline values: CDR1 LGHNA, CDR2 YNFKEQ. The CDR3 totals 17 residues. V gave up 4 bases and J gave up 3 bases; unmatched junction bases: 9. The CDR3 here is CASSPRRTSGHYNEQFF. Incomplete CDR3 DNA: TGTGCCAGCAGCCCCAGGAGGACTAGCGGACACTACAATGAG.

Turning to this clone: The read finishes 3 residues shy of the CDR3 end, and the germline J gene is used to complete it. The gene calls are TRBV20-1 and TRBJ1-1, with D possibly TRBD1 on 5 matching bases. The CDR3 runs 14 residues. Germline CDR1 DFQATT, CDR2 SNEGSKA (reference sequence). V lost 4 bases, J lost 4 bases, and 16 bases lay in between. The sequenced part of the CDR3 DNA is TGCAGTGCTACCCGGACACCCCTCGGCACTGAA. Its protein product is CSATRTPLGTE. The CDR3 as a whole reads CSATRTPLGTEAFF.

As for this clone: Coverage ceases 3 residues before the CDR3 finishes, and the germline J gene fills in the end. The genes are TRBV10-3 and TRBJ1-6; 7 nucleotides agree with TRBD1. The CDR3 extends over 15 amino acids. Germline-derived CDR1 and CDR2 are ENHRY and SYGVKD. Germline trimming cut 1 base from V and 9 bases from J; bases unmatched to any gene: 6. The CDR3 sequence is CAISELEQGFSPLHF. The covered CDR3 bases are TGTGCCATCAGTGAGTTGGAACAGGGGTTTTCACCC.